A single sample is the source of the 5 T cell receptor beta chains below, sequenced in a study of control samples from healthy donors and cancer patients. Using immunoSEQ multiplex PCR, the repertoire was profiled, and TCRdb retains in-frame clones only, with some absent. The table shows approximately 130,000 clones, with around 86% occurring only once. Sequencing input: blood. The receptors derive from a man between 35 and 55 years old in good health.

This chain joins TRBV11-3 and TRBJ2-5; 7 bases align to TRBD1. The CDR3 totals 14 residues. Looked up from germline, CDR1 is SGHNT and CDR2 is YENEEA. J was trimmed by 4 bases and V by 2 bases; bases with no gene match: 4. The DNA of the CDR3 is TGTGCCAGCAGCTTACCAGGGGGAGTAGAGACCCAGTACTTC. Its protein is CASSLPGGVETQYF.

This clone was seen a few times. The chain uses TRBV25-1 and TRBJ1-4; no clear D. The germline gives CDR1 MGHDK, CDR2 SYGVNS. V gave up 3 bases and J gave up 0 bases, with 14 bases separating them. The CDR3 length is 17 residues. The CDR3 region is CASSESILTATNEKLFF. CDR3 in DNA: TGTGCCAGCAGTGAGTCTATTCTCACTGCAACTAATGAAAAACTGTTTTTT. Using reference TRBV25-1 and TRBJ1-4 for the parts outside the CDR3, the full variable domain is EADIYQTPRYLVIGTGKKITLECSQTMGHDKMYWYQQDPGMELHLIHYSYGVNSTEKGDLSSESTVSRIRTEHFPLTLESARPSHTSQYLCASSESILTATNEKLFFGSGTQLSVL.

The chain is built from TRBV7-8 and TRBJ2-1; 9 nucleotides agree with TRBD2. Looked up from germline, CDR1 is SGHVS and CDR2 is FQNEAQ. V dropped 6 bases and J dropped 8; count of bases not matched to a gene: 11. The CDR3 loop spans 15 amino acids. CDR3 region: CASRPGLALGDEQFF. CDR3 coding DNA: TGTGCCAGCAGGCCGGGACTAGCACTGGGGGATGAGCAGTTCTTC.

The chain joins TRBV6-5 to TRBJ1-4; D may be TRBD1 (5 bases). Trimming pared 10 bases from V and 8 bases from J, leaving 14 bases between. Germline CDR1 reads MNHEY; CDR2 reads SVGAGI. This CDR3 contains 12 residues. Written as DNA, the CDR3 is TGTGCCACTCTGAGGGCAGGGGAAAAACTGTTTTTT. Its translation is CATLRAGEKLFF.

The V call is TRBV6-5, the J call TRBJ2-3; 9 bases match TRBD1. Unmatched junction bases numbered 10, after V lost 9 bases and J lost 6 bases. This CDR3 is built from 14 residues. In germline, CDR1 is MNHEY, CDR2 SVGAGI. CDR3 sequence (DNA): TGTGCCAGGGGGTACGACAGGGGGTTTGATACGCAGTATTTT. The encoded protein is CARGYDRGFDTQYF.